The entry below describes one T cell receptor beta chain. Using immunoSEQ multiplex PCR, the repertoire was profiled, and TCRdb retains in-frame clones only, with some absent. The data contain roughly 180,000 clones, 94% of them singletons. These data come from a study of T cell responses to AZD1222 COVID-19 vaccine. Whole-study context: Both about-4-week and about-12-week second-dose recipients were combined.

V gave up 7 bases and J gave up 4 bases, with 10 bases separating them. Germline assignment: CDR1 LGHNT and CDR2 FRNRAP. This CDR3 is 12 amino acids long. The sample in question was peripheral blood, obtained on day 0 of AZD1222 vaccination. The rearrangement links TRBV12-5 to TRBJ1-2; perhaps TRBD1 as D (5 bases). The clonotype comes from an adult in good health. The CDR3 nucleotides are TGTGCTAGTGCTGGAGACAGCTATGGCTACACCTTC. The encoded protein is CASAGDSYGYTF.